A selection of T cell receptor beta chains follows, all from one sample in a study of graft-versus-host responses after intestinal transplantation. Their specific antigens are unknown. Here immunoSEQ multiplex PCR was the method, and the copy in TCRdb shows in-frame clones only, minus some. The data hold about 39,000 clones, with 93% observed a single time. The specimen was unstimulated CD8+ T cells sorted from spleen or lymph node cells, collected before transplant. The receptors were gathered from a human donor who was the organ donor for an intestinal transplant. Each CDR3 is given with its conserved first and last residue. The D gene is left open where the match is weak. Not every row has a clone size; where given, it reads once, few, many or a size class.

TRBD1,TRBV7-9,TRBJ1-4,NA,CASQTGASNEKLFF,TGTGCCAGCCAAACAGGGGCCTCGAATGAAAAACTGTTTTTT
NA,TRBV19,TRBJ1-5,once,CASSKPFGQENQPQHF,TGTGCCAGTAGTAAACCCTTCGGGCAGGAGAATCAGCCCCAGCATTTT
TRBD1,TRBV2,TRBJ1-4,few,CASSDPGQSNEKLFF,TGTGCCAGCAGTGATCCGGGACAGAGCAATGAAAAACTGTTTTTT
NA,TRBV28,TRBJ2-3,NA,CASSLTPVYPSTDTQYF,TGTGCCAGCAGCTTGACCCCGGTGTATCCTAGCACAGATACGCAGTATTTT
NA,TRBV28,TRBJ2-7,NA,CASSPEWGSYEQYF,TGTGCCAGCAGTCCCGAATGGGGAAGCTACGAGCAGTACTTC
NA,TRBV6-1,TRBJ1-2,NA,CASSEGGYGYTF,TGTGCCAGCAGTGAAGGGGGCTATGGCTACACCTTC
TRBD1,TRBV29-1,TRBJ2-3,NA,CSMPGQADTQYF,TGCAGCATGCCAGGACAGGCAGATACGCAGTATTTT
NA,TRBV28,TRBJ1-2,NA,CASSPESRGVWSNYGYTF,TGTGCCAGCAGTCCCGAAAGTAGGGGGGTTTGGTCTAACTATGGCTACACCTTC
NA,TRBV7-9,TRBJ1-1,NA,CASSLSFRGFGWTEAFF,TGTGCCAGCAGCTTATCTTTCCGGGGGTTCGGGTGGACTGAAGCTTTCTTT
TRBD1,TRBV9,TRBJ2-7,NA,CASSVADRGLPYEQYF,TGTGCCAGCAGCGTAGCGGACAGGGGGCTACCCTACGAGCAGTACTTC
TRBD2,TRBV28,TRBJ2-7,NA,CASNYGGGPLEQYF,TGCGCCAGCAATTACGGGGGAGGGCCTCTCGAGCAGTACTTC
NA,TRBV28,TRBJ1-3,NA,CASSFARVGNTIYF,TGTGCCAGCAGTTTTGCTCGGGTAGGAAACACCATATATTTT